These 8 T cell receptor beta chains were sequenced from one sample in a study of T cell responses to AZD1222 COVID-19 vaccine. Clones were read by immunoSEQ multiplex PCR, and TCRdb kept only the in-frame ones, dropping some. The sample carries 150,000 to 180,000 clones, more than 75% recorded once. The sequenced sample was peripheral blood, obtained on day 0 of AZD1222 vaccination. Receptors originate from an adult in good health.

CDR3 amino acids: CASSDRTEEAFF. The DNA for the CDR3 is TGTGCCAGCAGCGACAGGACAGAGGAAGCTTTCTTT. V gene TRBV7-9 combines with J gene TRBJ1-1, with D tentatively TRBD1 (6 bases). Germline CDR1 SEHNR, CDR2 FQNEAQ (reference sequence). The CDR3 has 12 residues. V was cut by 5 bases and J by 8 bases, with 12 bases left in between.

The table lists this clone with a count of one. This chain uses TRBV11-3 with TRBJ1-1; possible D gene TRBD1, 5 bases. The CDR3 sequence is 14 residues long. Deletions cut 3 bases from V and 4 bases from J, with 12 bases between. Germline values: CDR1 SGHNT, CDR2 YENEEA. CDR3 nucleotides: TGTGCCAGCAGCTTTCAGGGTGGCGGCACTGAAGCTTTCTTT. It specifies CASSFQGGGTEAFF.

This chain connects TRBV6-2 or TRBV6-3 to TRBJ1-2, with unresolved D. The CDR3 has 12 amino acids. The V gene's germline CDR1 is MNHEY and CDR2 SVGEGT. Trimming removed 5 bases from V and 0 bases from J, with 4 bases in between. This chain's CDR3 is CASSASNYGYTF. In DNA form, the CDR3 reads TGTGCCAGCAGTGCTTCTAACTATGGCTACACCTTC.

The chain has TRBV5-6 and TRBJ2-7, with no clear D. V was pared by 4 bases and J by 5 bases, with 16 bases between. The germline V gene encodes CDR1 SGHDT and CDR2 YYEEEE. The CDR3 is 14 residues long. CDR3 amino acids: CASSTGPTENEQYF. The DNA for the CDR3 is TGTGCCAGCAGCACGGGTCCTACCGAAAACGAGCAGTACTTC.

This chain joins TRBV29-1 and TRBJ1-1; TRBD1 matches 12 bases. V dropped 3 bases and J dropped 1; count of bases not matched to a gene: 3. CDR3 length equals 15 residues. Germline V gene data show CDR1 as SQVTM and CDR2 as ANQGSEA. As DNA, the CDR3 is TGCAGCGTTGAGGGGACAGGGGGCTCGAACACTGAAGCTTTCTTT. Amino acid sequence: CSVEGTGGSNTEAFF.

The DNA of the CDR3 is TGCGCCAGCAGCCAGGCTCTAAGGGAGACCCAGTACTTC. Translated: CASSQALRETQYF. The gene calls are TRBV4-3 and TRBJ2-5; no clear D. In germline, CDR1 is LGHNA, CDR2 YSLEER. The CDR3 is 13 amino acids. V gave up 3 bases and J gave up 5 bases, with 10 bases separating them.

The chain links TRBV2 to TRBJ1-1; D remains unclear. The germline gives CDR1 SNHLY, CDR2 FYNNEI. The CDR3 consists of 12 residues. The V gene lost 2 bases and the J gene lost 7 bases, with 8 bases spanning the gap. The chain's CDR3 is CASSERTHEAFF. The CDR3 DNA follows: TGTGCCAGCAGTGAAAGGACCCATGAAGCTTTCTTT.

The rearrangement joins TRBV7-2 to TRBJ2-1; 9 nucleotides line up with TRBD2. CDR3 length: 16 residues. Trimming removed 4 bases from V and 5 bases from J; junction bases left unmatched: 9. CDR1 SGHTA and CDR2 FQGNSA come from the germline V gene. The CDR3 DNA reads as TGTGCCAGCAGCTCAGGACAACTAGCGGGCCACAATGAGCAGTTCTTC. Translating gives CASSSGQLAGHNEQFF.